The 26 T cell receptor beta chains in this list originate from one sample, sequenced in a study of blood T cell repertoires in COVID-19. The method was immunoSEQ multiplex PCR; TCRdb's version includes in-frame clones alone and lacks a portion of them. Counted here are a few hundred thousand clones, roughly 87% occurring once; the ten biggest clones make up roughly 2%. The sample consisted of peripheral blood. Every receptor here comes from a man aged 35-49 years with active or convalescent COVID-19.

The chain employs TRBV3-1 (or the pseudogene TRBV3-2) and TRBJ1-4; 8 bases agree with TRBD1. The CDR3 has 14 residues. Germline lookup yields CDR1 LGHDT and CDR2 YNNKEL (reference sequence). V shed 5 bases and J 8 bases; nucleotides not matched to a gene: 7. The CDR3, as DNA: TGTGCCAGCAGCAAGACAGGGGCGGAAGAAAAACTGTTTTTT. This sequence encodes CASSKTGAEEKLFF.

The chain couples TRBV12-3 or TRBV12-4 to TRBJ1-2; no definite D call. The V end lost 7 bases, the J end lost 4 bases, and 13 bases lay between the germline ends. There are 13 residues in the CDR3. CDR3 nucleotide sequence: TGTGCCAGCACCTCGGATACGGGCTATGGCTACACCTTC. Translated, it gives CASTSDTGYGYTF.

This chain connects TRBV5-1 to TRBJ2-7; 7 bases are shared with TRBD1. V dropped 5 bases and J dropped 6; count of bases not matched to a gene: 11. The CDR3 is 14 amino acids. CDR1 and CDR2 from the germline V gene are SGHRS and YFSETQ. The CDR3 DNA is TGCGCCAGCAGACCCCGACAGGGTCTTGGCGAGCAGTACTTC. It is translated as CASRPRQGLGEQYF.

This rearrangement joins TRBV4-1 to TRBJ2-3, with 9 positions matching TRBD2. The junction had 7 bases not matched to a gene; V was cut back by 1 base and J by 5 bases. CDR3 length: 16 amino acids. Germline assignment: CDR1 MGHRA and CDR2 YSYEKL. This CDR3 is CASSQVQRGALDTQYF. The CDR3 coding sequence is TGCGCCAGCAGCCAAGTCCAGCGGGGGGCTTTAGATACGCAGTATTTT.

This sequence joins TRBV6-5 and TRBJ2-5, with a weak D call TRBD1 (6 bases). This CDR3 has 13 residues. Trimming pared 6 bases from V and 1 base from J, leaving 9 bases between. Per the germline V gene, CDR1 is MNHEY and CDR2 is SVGAGI. The DNA of the CDR3 is TGTGCCAGCAGCGGACAGCTCCAAGAGACCCAGTACTTC. Residues: CASSGQLQETQYF.

The rearrangement uses TRBV19 and TRBJ1-5; D ambiguous. The V end was cut by 0 bases, the J end by 5 bases, with 8 bases between. In germline, CDR1 is LNHDA, CDR2 SQIVND (reference sequence). The CDR3 runs to 14 residues. This CDR3 reads CASSIEPGDQPQHF. DNA of the CDR3: TGTGCCAGTAGTATAGAGCCCGGGGATCAGCCCCAGCATTTT. Full variable domain (remainder filled in from reference TRBV19 and TRBJ1-5): DGGITQSPKYLFRKEGQNVTLSCEQNLNHDAMYWYRQDPGQGLRLIYYSQIVNDFQKGDIAEGYSVSREKKESFPLTVTSAQKNPTAFYLCASSIEPGDQPQHFGDGTRLSIL.

The chain recombines TRBV5-1 with TRBJ1-1, with a tentative D call TRBD1 (6 bases). CDR3 length: 12 residues. V lost 1 base to trimming and J lost 11 bases, with 12 bases between them. Germline values: CDR1 SGHRS, CDR2 YFSETQ. The CDR3 nucleotides are TGCGCCAGCAGCTTGACAGGGAGTCAGGCTTTCTTT. This translates into CASSLTGSQAFF.

J is TRBJ2-1 and V is TRBV19, with 8 bases lining up with TRBD1. Germline V gene lookup returns CDR1 LNHDA and CDR2 SQIVND (reference sequence). The CDR3 consists of 15 residues. V gave up 2 bases and J gave up 4 bases; unmatched junction bases: 4. The CDR3 nucleotides are TGTGCCAGTAGTATAACCGGGACAGGATACAATGAGCAGTTCTTC. This translates into CASSITGTGYNEQFF. The complete variable domain, with remaining parts taken from reference TRBV19 and TRBJ2-1, reads DGGITQSPKYLFRKEGQNVTLSCEQNLNHDAMYWYRQDPGQGLRLIYYSQIVNDFQKGDIAEGYSVSREKKESFPLTVTSAQKNPTAFYLCASSITGTGYNEQFFGPGTRLTVL.

The chain recombines TRBV5-1 with TRBJ2-2; 13 bases are shared with TRBD2. There are 19 residues in the CDR3. The germline gives CDR1 SGHRS, CDR2 YFSETQ. V lost 3 bases, J lost 1 base, and 9 bases stayed unmatched. The CDR3, as DNA: TGCGCCAGCAGCTCGACGCTACTAGCGGGGGGGCTGAACACCGGGGAGCTGTTTTTT. Amino acids: CASSSTLLAGGLNTGELFF.

CDR3 DNA: TGCGCCAGCAGCCAAGAAGGGGCCGGGGGCGAGCAGTACTTC. This sequence encodes CASSQEGAGGEQYF. This chain links TRBV4-1 with TRBJ2-7, with D tentatively TRBD2 (6 bases). The V and J ends lost 0 bases and 6 bases respectively, with 12 bases between them. Germline CDR1 is MGHRA and CDR2 is YSYEKL. The CDR3 sequence is 14 residues long.

This chain links TRBV28 with TRBJ2-1; D remains unclear. The CDR3 is 13 residues long. The ends were cut back, 11 bases at V and 0 bases at J, with 11 bases in the middle. Germline CDR1 reads MDHEN; CDR2 reads SYDVKM. This CDR3 reads CAHSKSSYNEQFF. DNA for the CDR3: TGTGCCCACTCCAAGAGCTCCTACAATGAGCAGTTCTTC.

This chain joins TRBV11-2 and TRBJ2-7, with D unclear. CDR1 is SGHAT, CDR2 FQNNGV, per germline. This CDR3 spans 13 amino acids. V dropped 0 bases and J dropped 4 bases, with 7 bases sitting between them. The chain's CDR3 is CASSLDRRYEQYF. The CDR3 DNA sequence: TGTGCCAGCAGCTTAGACAGGCGTTACGAGCAGTACTTC.

The CDR3: CASSWTGLGNTEAFF. The CDR3 nucleotides are TGTGCCAGCAGCTGGACAGGGTTAGGGAACACTGAAGCTTTCTTT. This chain uses TRBV7-6 with TRBJ1-1, with 8 positions matching TRBD1. CDR3 length: 15 residues. Germline V lookup: CDR1 SGHVS, CDR2 FNYEAQ. V trimming: 4 bases; J trimming: 1 base; junction bases outside the gene matches: 5.

The chain couples TRBV7-3 to TRBJ2-5; 9 positions agree with TRBD1. The CDR3 consists of 13 residues. The germline gives CDR1 SGHTA, CDR2 FQGTGA. With 3 bases clipped from V and 7 bases from J, the junction kept 3 bases outside the gene matches. The DNA for the CDR3 is TGTGCCAGCAGCTTGGGGACAGGGTCGACCCAGTACTTC. Translating gives CASSLGTGSTQYF.

The chain carries TRBV12-3 or TRBV12-4 and TRBJ2-1; D remains unclear. This CDR3 has 12 residues. Trimming removed 6 bases from V and 5 bases from J, with 8 bases in between. CDR3 sequence: CASSQTNNEQFF. The CDR3 coding sequence is TGTGCCAGCAGCCAAACAAACAATGAGCAGTTCTTC.

The rearrangement joins TRBV2 to TRBJ1-2; 9 bases are a match to TRBD1. The CDR3 covers 14 residues. V trimming: 9 bases; J trimming: 4 bases; junction bases outside the gene matches: 9. Germline assignment: CDR1 SNHLY and CDR2 FYNNEI. The CDR3 sequence is CASREQGAGYGYTF. In DNA, the CDR3 is TGTGCCAGTAGAGAACAGGGGGCAGGCTATGGCTACACCTTC.

The chain uses TRBV10-3 and TRBJ2-1; TRBD1 matches at 9 bases. The V gene end was trimmed by 3 bases and the J gene end by 3 bases; junction bases not matched to a gene: 6. CDR3 length equals 16 residues. Germline V gene sequence: CDR1 ENHRY, CDR2 SYGVKD. CDR3 sequence reads: CAISDQNRGHYNEQFF. The DNA of the CDR3 is TGTGCCATCAGTGACCAAAACAGGGGGCACTACAATGAGCAGTTCTTC.

The chain joins TRBV13 to TRBJ1-4, with D unclear. Between the trimmed V and J ends, which lost 5 bases and 1 base, there was a span of 14 bases. The CDR3 covers 16 residues. CDR1 PRHDT and CDR2 FYEKMQ come from the germline V gene (reference sequence). CDR3 nucleotide sequence: TGTGCCAGCAGCGTCGGATCACAGCTAACTAATGAAAAACTGTTTTTT. Amino acids: CASSVGSQLTNEKLFF.

The rearrangement uses TRBV7-2 and TRBJ1-2, with 8 nucleotides matching TRBD1. CDR1 and CDR2 from the germline V gene are SGHTA and FQGNSA. This CDR3 has 13 amino acids. Unmatched junction bases numbered 8, after V lost 7 bases and J lost 7 bases. Written as DNA, the CDR3 is TGTGCCAGCAACAGACAGGGGACGGGTGGCTACACCTTC. It encodes CASNRQGTGGYTF.

The V gene is TRBV19, the J gene TRBJ1-1, with 7 bases lining up with TRBD1. V was clipped by 5 bases and J by 4 bases; unmatched bases: 1. The CDR3 runs to 12 residues. Germline loops: CDR1 LNHDA, CDR2 SQIVND (reference sequence). CDR3 amino acids: CASSYRGTEAFF. The CDR3 nucleotides read TGTGCCAGTAGTTACAGGGGCACTGAAGCTTTCTTT.

The chain recombines TRBV7-6 with TRBJ2-7; 15 positions agree with TRBD2. V lost 5 bases, J lost 3 bases, and 2 bases stayed unmatched. This CDR3 has 15 residues. Looked up from germline, CDR1 is SGHVS and CDR2 is FNYEAQ. The CDR3 loop reads CASSRTSGGDYEQYF. The CDR3 nucleotides read TGTGCCAGCAGCCGGACTAGCGGGGGGGACTACGAGCAGTACTTC.

The V gene is TRBV27, the J gene TRBJ1-2; TRBD1 might be the D (5 bases). CDR1 is MNHEY, CDR2 SMNVEV, per germline (reference sequence). CDR3 length: 11 residues. V was pared by 10 bases and J by 5 bases, with 11 bases between. CDR3 region: CAIGHMYGYTF. The CDR3 nucleotides read TGTGCCATCGGACACATGTATGGCTACACCTTC.

This chain joins TRBV7-6 and TRBJ1-6, with D possibly matching TRBD1 (6 bases). V dropped 1 base and J dropped 15 bases, with 16 bases sitting between them. Germline CDR1 and CDR2: SGHVS and FNYEAQ. This CDR3 is built from 14 residues. The CDR3 nucleotides are TGTGCCAGCAGCTTAGGACAGGCTATCGGGGTCCTCCACTTT. Translation: CASSLGQAIGVLHF.

This clone occurred once. CDR3 in amino acids: CASSPGVFNQPQHF. The CDR3 DNA follows: TGTGCCAGTTCCCCAGGGGTTTTCAATCAGCCCCAGCATTTT. The V gene is TRBV19, the J gene TRBJ1-5; the D gene is possibly TRBD1 (6 bases). The V end was cut by 8 bases, the J end by 3 bases, with 14 bases between. This CDR3 contains 14 residues. Per the germline V gene, CDR1 is LNHDA and CDR2 is SQIVND (reference sequence).

V is TRBV28 and J is TRBJ2-1; possibly TRBD2 for D (5 bases). CDR1 and CDR2 (germline): MDHEN, SYDVKM. CDR3 size: 16 residues. Deletions cut 5 bases from V and 4 bases from J, with 18 bases between. This CDR3 is CASSTPQAEHYNEQFF. CDR3 in DNA: TGTGCCAGCAGTACTCCCCAAGCGGAGCATTACAATGAGCAGTTCTTC.

This clone was observed a single time. The J gene is TRBJ2-1, the V gene TRBV5-6; 13 bases agree with TRBD2. The V gene end was trimmed by 6 bases and the J gene end by 0 bases; junction bases not matched to a gene: 9. Germline-derived CDR1 and CDR2 are SGHDT and YYEEEE. The CDR3 sequence is 18 residues long. The CDR3 is CASTPTSGRIPSYNEQFF. CDR3 bases: TGTGCCAGCACCCCGACTAGCGGGAGGATCCCCTCCTACAATGAGCAGTTCTTC.